A single sample is the source of the 10 T cell receptor beta chains below, sequenced in a study of cytomegalovirus exposure and HLA in healthy donors. The PCR was carried out with 60 Vbeta primers and 13 Jbeta primers. Here immunoSEQ multiplex PCR was the method, and the copy in TCRdb shows in-frame clones only, minus some. This table has under 300,000 clones, about 80% appearing once. Sequenced material: PBMCs. The receptors here all came from a woman aged 55-70 years in good health and CMV-seropositive.

A note on this clone: The junction departs from germline at one end; a sequencing error may be responsible. The chain combines TRBV7-9 with TRBJ2-7, with D maybe TRBD2 (6 bases). The CDR3 is made up of 15 amino acids. CDR1 is SEHNR, CDR2 FQNEAQ, per germline (reference sequence). CDR3 loop: CSSSLGMGLPYEQYF. CDR3 sequence (DNA): TGTTCCAGCAGCTTAGGTATGGGACTTCCCTACGAGCAGTACTTC.

The V call is TRBV5-4, the J call TRBJ2-1, with D tentatively TRBD2 (5 bases). Trimming took 9 bases from V and 4 from J, leaving 14 bases between them. CDR1 is SGHNT, CDR2 YYREEE, per germline (reference sequence). The CDR3 has 13 residues. The CDR3 coding sequence is TGTGCCACTCGGGGAGAAAGATACAATGAGCAGTTCTTC. It specifies CATRGERYNEQFF.

The chain has TRBV18 and TRBJ2-5, with no clear D. V was pared by 3 bases and J by 4 bases, with 9 bases between. This CDR3 spans 13 amino acids. The V gene's germline CDR1 is KGHSH and CDR2 LQKENI. The CDR3: CASSPSSSETQYF. In nucleotides, the CDR3 is TGTGCCAGCTCACCGAGTAGTTCAGAGACCCAGTACTTC.

The chain is built from TRBV28 and TRBJ1-2; 7 bases align to TRBD1. CDR1 and CDR2 from the germline V gene are MDHEN and SYDVKM. Trimming cost V 6 bases and J 4 bases; bases outside gene matches: 2. CDR3 length: 12 amino acids. The CDR3 is CASSRGVYGYTF. CDR3 sequence (DNA): TGTGCCAGCAGCAGGGGGGTCTATGGCTACACCTTC.

A few counts support this clone. V is TRBV27 and J is TRBJ2-7; 10 positions match TRBD2. V gave up 9 bases and J gave up 7 bases; unmatched junction bases: 15. CDR1 and CDR2 from the germline V gene are MNHEY and SMNVEV (reference sequence). The CDR3 loop spans 15 amino acids. CDR3 sequence reads: CARLQPGLAVWEQYF. In DNA, the CDR3 is TGTGCCAGGCTCCAACCCGGACTAGCGGTCTGGGAGCAGTACTTC.

The V and J genes are TRBV7-9 and TRBJ1-1; no clear D. Looked up from germline, CDR1 is SEHNR and CDR2 is FQNEAQ (reference sequence). V was trimmed by 7 bases and J by 3 bases, leaving 9 bases between them. The CDR3 covers 12 residues. CDR3 sequence reads: CASKRVDTEAFF. The CDR3 nucleotides read TGTGCCAGCAAACGGGTTGACACTGAAGCTTTCTTT.

This clone was detected only a few times. The chain couples TRBV10-3 to TRBJ1-1; 8 bases map to TRBD1. This CDR3 region has 18 residues. Germline V gene lookup returns CDR1 ENHRY and CDR2 SYGVKD. The junction had 16 bases not matched to a gene; V was cut back by 7 bases and J by 0 bases. The CDR3 DNA reads TGTGCCATCACTGCTCCCTTCTACAGGGGGATCTTGAACACTGAAGCTTTCTTT. As protein: CAITAPFYRGILNTEAFF.

This clone was found once. The V gene is TRBV11-3, the J gene TRBJ2-1; 9 positions match TRBD2. CDR3 length: 16 residues. The junction had 9 bases not matched to a gene; V was cut back by 2 bases and J by 7 bases. CDR1 is SGHNT, CDR2 YENEEA, per germline. The CDR3 DNA reads as TGTGCCAGCAGCTTAAGCCAGGGACTAGCAACGAATGAGCAGTTCTTC. The encoded protein is CASSLSQGLATNEQFF.

The J gene is TRBJ1-5, the V gene TRBV21-1; the D call in the table, TRBD1, was not verified against the DNA. TRBV21-1 is shown as a pseudogene. The CDR3 loop spans 15 amino acids. The CDR3 is CARLQGPYSNQPQHF. CDR3 nucleotides: TGTGCCAGATTACAGGGGCCTTATAGCAATCAGCCCCAGCATTTT.

There are a few counts of this clone. V gene TRBV19 combines with J gene TRBJ1-1, with D unresolved. V dropped 5 bases and J dropped 0 bases, with 7 bases sitting between them. The V gene's germline CDR1 is LNHDA and CDR2 SQIVND (reference sequence). The length of the CDR3 is 13 residues. The CDR3 here is CASSPLLNTEAFF. The CDR3 DNA is TGTGCCAGTAGTCCTTTATTGAACACTGAAGCTTTCTTT.